The clone carrying this TCR beta chain was seen at least ten times. The data were obtained in a study of early T cells in non-severe SARS-CoV-2 infection. TCRdb recomputed calls from the 5' RACE reads with MiXCR, one row per CDR3 protein. This sample has approximately 97,000 distinct CDR3 sequences, with approximately 11% found just once. The CDR3 runs 14 residues. Deletions cut 8 bases from V and 4 bases from J, with 16 bases between. CDR1 and CDR2 (germline): MNHEY, SVGAGI. The rearrangement joins TRBV6-5 to TRBJ2-3; D might be TRBD1 or TRBD2, each matching 8 bases. The origin of this receptor is an adult who was a healthcare worker with PCR-confirmed SARS-CoV-2 infection or an uninfected control (not recorded which). The sequencing used whole blood, collected at baseline. CDR3 bases: TGTGCCAGCCGGGGGGGACAGGTGGCAGATACGCAGTATTTT. Its protein product is CASRGGQVADTQYF.